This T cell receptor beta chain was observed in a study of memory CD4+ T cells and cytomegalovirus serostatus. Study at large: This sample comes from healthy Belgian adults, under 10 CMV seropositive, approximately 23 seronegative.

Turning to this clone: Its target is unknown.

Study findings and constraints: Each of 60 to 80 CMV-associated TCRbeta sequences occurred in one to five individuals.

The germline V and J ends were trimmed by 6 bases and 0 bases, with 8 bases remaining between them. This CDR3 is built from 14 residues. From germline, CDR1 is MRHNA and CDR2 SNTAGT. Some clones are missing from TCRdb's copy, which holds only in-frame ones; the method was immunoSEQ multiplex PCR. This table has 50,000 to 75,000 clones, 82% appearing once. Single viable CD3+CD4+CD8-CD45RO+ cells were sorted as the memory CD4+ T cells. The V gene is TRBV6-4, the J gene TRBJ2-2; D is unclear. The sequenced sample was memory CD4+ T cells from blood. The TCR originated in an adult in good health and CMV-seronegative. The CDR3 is CASSPGPNTGELFF. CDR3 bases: TGTGCCAGCAGCCCCGGACCGAACACCGGGGAGCTGTTTTTT.